This T cell receptor (beta chain) emerged from a study of blood T cell repertoires in COVID-19. Study context: T cells, B-cell-depleted T cells, or PBMCs provided the cDNA or gDNA that served as material.

This CDR3 has 15 amino acids. Data came from immunoSEQ multiplex PCR; TCRdb stores just in-frame clones and leaves some out. The table has around 55,000 clones, over 80% seen once. The rearrangement links TRBV21-1 to TRBJ2-5; the tabulated D call, TRBD1, remains unverified against the DNA. TRBV21-1 is a pseudogene. The sample was peripheral blood. This sequence was found in a man aged 60-69 years with acute or convalescent COVID-19. The CDR3 coding sequence is TGTGCCAGCAGATCTGACAGGGCCCACCAAGAGACCCAGTACTTC. Protein product: CASRSDRAHQETQYF.